This T cell receptor beta chain was recovered during a study of regulatory T cells in long-lasting Graves disease. Time point indicated: newly diagnosed GD, antithyroid drugs for less than 3 months. The TCR library was made from RNA that had been extracted from PBMCs in TRIzol. Study-wide findings and caveats: Those with persistent disease had in common more public clonotypes (around 2,500) than new patients (roughly 970).

The sample holds a few counts of this clonotype. No antigen is known for it. The CDR3 is 13 amino acids. CDR1 and CDR2 from the germline V gene are MNHEY and SMNVEV (reference sequence). Trimming took off 6 bases at V and 7 bases at J, with 12 bases between the two ends. The authors built TCR beta libraries using iRepertoire HTBI primers and Arm-PCR of CDR3 regions. In the study's own analysis: Analysis of the samples identified 50 to 70 TRBV and 14 TRBJ segments. TCRdb ran MiXCR on the multiplex PCR reads and lists one entry per CDR3 protein. The V and J calls follow TCRdb's processing rather than the paper's. Here the sample spans 550,000 or so distinct CDR3 sequences, about 12% being singletons. The sample was also reused in another study, on T cells in Graves' hyperthyroidism and ophthalmopathy. As that report states: Patients with uncontrolled infections, other autoimmune diseases, pregnancy or lactation were excluded.

The sequencing here drew on peripheral blood mononuclear cells (PBMCs), taken at new diagnosis, from a patient treated with antithyroid drugs. The chain has TRBV27 and TRBJ2-2, with D perhaps matching TRBD1 (6 bases). The TCR comes from a woman aged 30 to 39 with Graves disease. The chain's CDR3 is CASRGGVIGELFF. DNA for the CDR3: TGTGCCAGCAGAGGGGGTGTCATCGGGGAGCTGTTTTTT.